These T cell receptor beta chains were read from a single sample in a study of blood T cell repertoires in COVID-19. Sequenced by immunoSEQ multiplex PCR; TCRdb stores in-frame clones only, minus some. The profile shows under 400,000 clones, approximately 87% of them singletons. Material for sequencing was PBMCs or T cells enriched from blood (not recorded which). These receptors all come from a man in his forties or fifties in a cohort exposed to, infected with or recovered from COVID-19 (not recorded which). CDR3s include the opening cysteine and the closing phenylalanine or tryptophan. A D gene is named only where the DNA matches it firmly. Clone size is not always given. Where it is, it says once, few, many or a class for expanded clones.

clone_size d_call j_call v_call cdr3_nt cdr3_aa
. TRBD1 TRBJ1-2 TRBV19 TGTGCCACGCGACAGGGGGGCGGCTACACCTTC CATRQGGGYTF
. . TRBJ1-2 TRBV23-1 TGCGCCAGCAGTCAGAGTTGTGTTCAAGGGGATTTTGGCTACACCTTC CASSQSCVQGDFGYTF
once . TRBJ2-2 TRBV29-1 TGCAGCGGGGGGGGCCCGAACACCGGGGAGCTGTTTTTT CSGGGPNTGELFF
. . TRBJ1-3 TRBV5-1 TGCGCCAGCAGCTTGGCCCCAGGGATTAGCTCTGGAAACGCCATATATTTT CASSLAPGISSGNAIYF
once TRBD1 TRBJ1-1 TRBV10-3 TGTGCCATCAGTGAGGCAGGGGGCACTGAAGCTTTCTTT CAISEAGGTEAFF
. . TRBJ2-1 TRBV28 TGTGCCAGCAGTCCCCCCCAAGCCCGGAGGATCAATGAGCAGTTCTTC CASSPPQARRINEQFF
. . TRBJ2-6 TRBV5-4 TGTGCCAGCAGCTTAGGGGGGGCCCGCCCTGGGGCCAACGTCCTGACTTTC CASSLGGARPGANVLTF
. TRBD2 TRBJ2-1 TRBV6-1 TGTGCCAGCAGTGCGCTGACTAGCGGGAGGGCCTTTGAGCAGTTCTTC CASSALTSGRAFEQFF
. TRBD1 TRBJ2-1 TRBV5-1 TGCGCCAGCAGCTTTGGGGACAGGGAAGGGGATGAGCAGTTCTTC CASSFGDREGDEQFF
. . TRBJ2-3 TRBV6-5 TGTGCCAGCAGTAACAGGGAGGGAGATACGCAGTATTTT CASSNREGDTQYF
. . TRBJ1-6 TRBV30 TGTGCCTGGAATGGGAGAGAGATCGCTTCCTATAATTCACCCCTCCACTTT CAWNGREIASYNSPLHF
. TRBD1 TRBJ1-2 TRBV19 TGTGCCAGTAGTATCCTCCGGGACAGCCCCTATGGCTACACCTTC CASSILRDSPYGYTF
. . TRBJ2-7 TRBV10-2 TGCGCCAGCAGTGAGGGGACCGGGGGCTACGAGCAGTACTTC CASSEGTGGYEQYF
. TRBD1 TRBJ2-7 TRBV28 TGTGCCAGCAGTTTCTACAGGGGGCGATGGGAGCAGTACTTC CASSFYRGRWEQYF
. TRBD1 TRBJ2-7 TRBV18 TGTGCCAGCTCAAAGTTGCAGGGGGCGACCCACGAGCAGTACTTC CASSKLQGATHEQYF
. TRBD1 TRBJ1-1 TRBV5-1 TGCGCCAGCAGCCCCGGGACAGACCCCAGGGAAGCTTTCTTT CASSPGTDPREAFF
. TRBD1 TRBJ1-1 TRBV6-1 TGTGCCAGCAGTGAAGTGACAGGGGTGGCTTTCTTT CASSEVTGVAFF
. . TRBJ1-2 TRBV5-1 TGCGCCAGCAGCTTGGCCGGAGGGGAAGGTGGCTACACCTTC CASSLAGGEGGYTF
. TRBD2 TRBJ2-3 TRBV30 TGTGCCTGGAGTGGTCCTAGCGGGAGACATACGCAGTATTTT CAWSGPSGRHTQYF
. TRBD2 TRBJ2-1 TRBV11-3 TGTGCCAGCAGCCCAGGGCGGGAGAGGTTCAATGAGCAGTTCTTC CASSPGRERFNEQFF
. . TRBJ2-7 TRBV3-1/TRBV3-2 TGTGCCAGCAGCCCCGGTCGTCTCTACGAGCAGTACTTC CASSPGRLYEQYF
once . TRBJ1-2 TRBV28 TGTGCCAGCAGTGGCAGTCAGGGGAACTATGGCTACACCTTC CASSGSQGNYGYTF
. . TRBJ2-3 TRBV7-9 TGTGCCAGCAGCTTAGTTCACAGGATTCTTAACACAGATACGCAGTATTTT CASSLVHRILNTDTQYF
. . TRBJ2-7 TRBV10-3 TGTGCCATCAAACAAGACTCCTACGAGCAGTACTTC CAIKQDSYEQYF
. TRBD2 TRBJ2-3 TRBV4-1 TGCGCCAGCAGCCGGACTAGCGGCACAGATACGCAGTATTTT CASSRTSGTDTQYF
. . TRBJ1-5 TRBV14 TGTGCCAGCAGCCAAGTGGGCGGCAATCAGCCCCAGCATTTT CASSQVGGNQPQHF
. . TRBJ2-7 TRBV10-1 TGCGCCAGCAGTGAGCCTCTGATGAGGGAGCAGTACTTC CASSEPLMREQYF
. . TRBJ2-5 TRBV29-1 TGCAGCGTTGGGGGGCCCACCCAAGAGACCCAGTACTTC CSVGGPTQETQYF
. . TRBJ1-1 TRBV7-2 TGTGCCAGCAGCGGCTATGGAGGGAGGACTGAAGCTTTCTTT CASSGYGGRTEAFF
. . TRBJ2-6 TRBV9 TGTGCCAGCAGCGTATTCCGAGCTGGGGCCAACGTCCTGACTTTC CASSVFRAGANVLTF
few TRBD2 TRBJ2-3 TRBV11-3 TGTGCCAGCAGCTTAGGGAATCTAGGGACTAGCGTGACAGATACGCAGTATTTT CASSLGNLGTSVTDTQYF
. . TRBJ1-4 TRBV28 TGTGCCAGCAGTCCTCTGGGGGCAGGGGTTGGTGAAAAACTGTTTTTT CASSPLGAGVGEKLFF
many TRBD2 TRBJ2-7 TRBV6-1 TGTGCCAGCAGTGAAGCGGGTGGGGGGGACGAGCAGTACTTC CASSEAGGGDEQYF